Below, 20 T cell receptor beta chains from the same sample are listed, as sequenced in a study of long-term antiretroviral therapy in people with HIV. Runs used v3.0 of the immunoSEQ assay and were done at survey level. TCRdb's copy holds only in-frame clones and misses some; the assay was immunoSEQ multiplex PCR. The table lists about 24,000 clones, around 83% of them singletons, with 23% in the top ten. The sample here was unsorted PBMCs, taken 0.4 years after starting antiretroviral therapy. These TCRs come from a man over 45 with HIV.

This rearrangement joins TRBV11-2 to TRBJ2-2; D call uncertain. Germline CDR1 SGHAT, CDR2 FQNNGV. Trimming removed 1 base from V and 5 bases from J, with 14 bases in between. The CDR3 is 16 amino acids. CDR3 nucleotide sequence: TGTGCCAGCAGCTTAGGTTCCCGGGTGAGGACCGGGGAGCTGTTTTTT. This sequence encodes CASSLGSRVRTGELFF.

J is TRBJ1-5 and V is TRBV6-1; D remains unclear. V was trimmed by 8 bases and J by 4 bases, leaving 12 bases between them. The CDR3 is 13 amino acids. Germline V gives CDR1 MNHNS, CDR2 SASEGT. Here the CDR3 reads CASVLRENQPQHF. The DNA for the CDR3 is TGTGCCAGCGTCCTGAGAGAGAATCAGCCCCAGCATTTT.

The V call is TRBV7-8, the J call TRBJ1-4, with D tentatively TRBD1 (5 bases). Trimming removed 5 bases from V and 8 bases from J, with 15 bases in between. Germline values: CDR1 SGHVS, CDR2 FQNEAQ. CDR3 length equals 14 residues. DNA for the CDR3: TGTGCCAGCAGCCCCATAGGGGCAGAGGAAAAACTGTTTTTT. It encodes CASSPIGAEEKLFF.

The chain combines TRBV27 with TRBJ1-1, with a possible D match to TRBD1 (5 bases). The CDR3 runs 15 residues. V lost 6 bases and J lost 0, with 14 bases in between. Germline V CDR1 and CDR2: MNHEY, SMNVEV (reference sequence). DNA of the CDR3: TGTGCCAGCAGCCCCATGGGGGTTATGAACACTGAAGCTTTCTTT. Its protein is CASSPMGVMNTEAFF.

This clone occurred a few times. This chain uses TRBV27 with TRBJ1-4; perhaps TRBD1 as D (6 bases). The CDR3 runs 14 residues. Trimming took off 3 bases at V and 6 bases at J, with 11 bases between the two ends. Germline assignment: CDR1 MNHEY and CDR2 SMNVEV (reference sequence). This CDR3 reads CASSFIRGDEKLFF. In nucleotides, the CDR3 is TGTGCCAGCAGTTTCATCAGGGGTGATGAAAAACTGTTTTTT.

Comments on this clone: A read error may produce the germline difference seen at one junction end. The gene calls are TRBV7-7 and TRBJ2-2, with 8 bases matching TRBD2. Germline CDR1 and CDR2: SSHAT and FNYEAQ (reference sequence). This CDR3 comprises 15 residues. CDR3: CASSLTGGGTGELFF. The CDR3 DNA is TGTGCTAGCAGCTTAACCGGGGGGGGCACCGGGGAGCTGTTTTTT.

This chain joins TRBV7-8 and TRBJ2-7; 8 bases line up with TRBD1. CDR1 SGHVS and CDR2 FQNEAQ come from the germline V gene. V dropped 5 bases and J dropped 1; count of bases not matched to a gene: 19. This CDR3 region has 19 residues. CDR3 protein: CASSPWDRSTNEVSYEQYF. The CDR3 nucleotides read TGTGCCAGCAGCCCATGGGACAGGTCCACGAACGAAGTATCCTACGAGCAGTACTTC.

This clone was found once. The chain combines TRBV11-2 with TRBJ2-5; 8 bases line up with TRBD1. V was pared by 5 bases and J by 4 bases, with 3 bases of the junction left unmatched. The CDR3 runs 13 residues. From germline, CDR1 is SGHAT and CDR2 FQNNGV. CDR3 bases: TGTGCCAGCAGCGCAGACAGGGGAGAGACCCAGTACTTC. Amino acids: CASSADRGETQYF.

The V call is TRBV19, the J call TRBJ1-5, with TRBD1 matching 10 bases. V dropped 0 bases and J dropped 0; count of bases not matched to a gene: 8. Germline V gives CDR1 LNHDA, CDR2 SQIVND (reference sequence). The CDR3 is made up of 19 amino acids. The DNA of the CDR3 is TGTGCCAGTAGTATAGATGTGGACAGGGGGATCTATAGCAATCAGCCCCAGCATTTT. This gives the protein CASSIDVDRGIYSNQPQHF.

V usage is TRBV27 and J usage is TRBJ2-7; D unclear. Trimming left V 3 bases short and J 0 bases short, with 9 bases between. CDR3 length: 14 amino acids. The germline CDR1 and CDR2 sequences are MNHEY and SMNVEV (reference sequence). The DNA of the CDR3 is TGTGCCAGCAGTTTTTGGCTGGGCTCCTACGAGCAGTACTTC. Protein: CASSFWLGSYEQYF.

This chain connects TRBV6-4 to TRBJ2-1; either TRBD1 or TRBD2 may supply D (5 bases each). The V and J ends lost 4 bases and 6 bases respectively, with 7 bases between them. CDR3 size: 12 residues. Germline V CDR1 and CDR2: MRHNA, SNTAGT. The CDR3 DNA reads as TGTGCCAGCAGTGCTGGGGGCAATGAGCAGTTCTTC. This encodes CASSAGGNEQFF.

The chain combines TRBV9 with TRBJ2-7; either TRBD1 or TRBD2 may supply D (7 bases each). The CDR3 extends over 16 amino acids. Trimming removed 0 bases at V and 6 bases at J, with 19 bases between. Germline V gene data show CDR1 as SGDLS and CDR2 as YYNGEE. CDR3 amino acids: CASSVAPQGGQIEQYF. Here the CDR3 DNA reads TGTGCCAGCAGCGTAGCCCCTCAGGGGGGGCAGATCGAGCAGTACTTC.

This sequence joins TRBV7-9 and TRBJ1-3; D unresolved. There are 17 residues in the CDR3. CDR1 is SEHNR and CDR2 is FQNEAQ in the germline V gene (reference sequence). Trimming removed 1 base from V and 0 bases from J, with 13 bases in between. The DNA of the CDR3 is TGTGCCAGCAGCTTAGAAGTCTCCGGAAGCTCTGGAAACACCATATATTTT. It codes for CASSLEVSGSSGNTIYF.

The rearrangement links TRBV5-1 to TRBJ2-1, with 8 bases aligning to TRBD2. The CDR3 totals 14 residues. The germline V gene encodes CDR1 SGHRS and CDR2 YFSETQ. V was clipped by 5 bases and J by 9 bases; unmatched bases: 10. CDR3 bases: TGCGCCAGCAGGTCTCGGGGGGGCCAAGGTGAGCAGTTCTTC. Translated, it gives CASRSRGGQGEQFF.

This clone was seen a handful of times. This chain connects TRBV18 to TRBJ1-1; D is uncertain. This CDR3 is 14 amino acids long. Trimming shortened V by 3 bases and J by 0 bases, and 8 bases separated the two germline ends. Per germline, CDR1 KGHSH and CDR2 LQKENI. This chain's CDR3 is CASSPSVLNTEAFF. CDR3 nucleotide sequence: TGTGCCAGCTCACCCTCCGTCCTGAACACTGAAGCTTTCTTT.

The chain employs TRBV7-9 and TRBJ2-7; D is perhaps TRBD1 or TRBD2 (5 bases each). Germline lookup yields CDR1 SEHNR and CDR2 FQNEAQ (reference sequence). V was shortened by 2 bases and J by 0 bases, with 14 bases between the two germline ends. CDR3 length: 16 amino acids. The CDR3 protein is CASSLSLGTDSYEQYF. The CDR3 DNA reads TGTGCCAGCAGCTTATCCCTAGGGACGGACTCCTACGAGCAGTACTTC. Full variable domain (missing parts from reference TRBV7-9 and TRBJ2-7): DTGVSQNPRHKITKRGQNVTFRCDPISEHNRLYWYRQTLGQGPEFLTYFQNEAQLEKSRLLSDRFSAERPKGSFSTLEIQRTEQGDSAMYLCASSLSLGTDSYEQYFGPGTRLTVT.

The chain links TRBV27 to TRBJ2-3; D call uncertain. This CDR3 comprises 15 residues. V lost 10 bases and J lost 0, with 17 bases in between. From germline, CDR1 is MNHEY and CDR2 SMNVEV (reference sequence). The CDR3 DNA is TGTGCCATTCAGGCAGGAGCTTCTAGCACAGATACGCAGTATTTT. Its protein product is CAIQAGASSTDTQYF.

The V gene is TRBV10-3, the J gene TRBJ2-7, with 7 bases identical to TRBD2. The V gene end was trimmed by 0 bases and the J gene end by 0 bases; junction bases not matched to a gene: 5. Looked up from germline, CDR1 is ENHRY and CDR2 is SYGVKD. The CDR3 has 16 residues. CDR3 sequence reads: CAISESAGDFSYEQYF. CDR3 sequence (DNA): TGTGCCATCAGTGAGTCTGCGGGGGACTTCTCCTACGAGCAGTACTTC.

The chain links TRBV7-2 to TRBJ1-1; 7 bases are shared with TRBD1. The CDR3 spans 13 residues. J gave up 4 bases and V 5 bases, and 4 bases lay outside the gene matches. Germline CDR1 SGHTA, CDR2 FQGNSA. The CDR3: CASSSDRVTEAFF. CDR3 nucleotide sequence: TGTGCCAGCAGCAGTGACAGGGTCACTGAAGCTTTCTTT.

The chain links TRBV5-1 to TRBJ1-2; 12 bases fit TRBD1. This CDR3 is built from 15 residues. CDR1 is SGHRS, CDR2 YFSETQ, per germline. The V gene end was trimmed by 2 bases and the J gene end by 4 bases; junction bases not matched to a gene: 3. The CDR3 here is CASSLGTGGGYGYTF. CDR3 DNA sequence: TGCGCCAGCAGCTTAGGGACAGGGGGCGGCTATGGCTACACCTTC.